This section outlines one T cell receptor beta chain sequence together with its context. Methods used by the authors: It was from reference gene primer amplification that nucleated cell counts were estimated. Libraries were prepared by immunoSEQ multiplex PCR; TCRdb keeps only in-frame clonotypes and omits some of them. The V and J calls and clone size are taken from that table; D and trimming were inferred from the DNA. The table lists some 120,000 clones, 65% to 85% of them singletons. This entry belongs to a study of blood T cell repertoires in COVID-19. Study-wide background: Samples came from the United States, Italy and Spain, spanning acute and convalescent COVID-19. T cells, B-cell-depleted T cells, or PBMCs supplied cDNA or gDNA.

V lost 1 base, J lost 4 bases, and 9 bases stayed unmatched. This CDR3 has 17 amino acids. From germline, CDR1 is LGHDT and CDR2 YNNKEL (reference sequence). This clonotype was sampled from a man in his 70s with acute or convalescent COVID-19. The sequencing sample was made of peripheral blood. The chain carries TRBV3-1 (or the pseudogene TRBV3-2) and TRBJ2-5, with 10 positions matching TRBD2. The CDR3 loop reads CASSQVRAGGPRETQYF. The CDR3 region has the DNA TGTGCCAGCAGCCAAGTCAGAGCGGGGGGGCCGAGAGAGACCCAGTACTTC.